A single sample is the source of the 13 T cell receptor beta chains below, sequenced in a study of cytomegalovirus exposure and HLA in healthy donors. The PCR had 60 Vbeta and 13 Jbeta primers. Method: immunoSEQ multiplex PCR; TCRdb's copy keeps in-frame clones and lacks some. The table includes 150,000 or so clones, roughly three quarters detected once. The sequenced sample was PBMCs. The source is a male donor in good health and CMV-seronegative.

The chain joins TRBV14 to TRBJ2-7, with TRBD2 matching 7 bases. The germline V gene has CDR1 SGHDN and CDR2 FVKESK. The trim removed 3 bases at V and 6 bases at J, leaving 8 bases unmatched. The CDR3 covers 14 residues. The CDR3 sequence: CASSHRREPGEQYF. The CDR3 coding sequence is TGTGCCAGCAGCCATCGGCGGGAGCCCGGCGAGCAGTACTTC.

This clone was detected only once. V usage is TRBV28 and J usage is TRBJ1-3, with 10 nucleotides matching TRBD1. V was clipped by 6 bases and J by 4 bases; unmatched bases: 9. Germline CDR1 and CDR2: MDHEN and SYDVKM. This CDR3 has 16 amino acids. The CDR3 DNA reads TGTGCCAGCAGAACGACAGGGGGCGGCGGGGGAAACACCATATATTTT. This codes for CASRTTGGGGGNTIYF. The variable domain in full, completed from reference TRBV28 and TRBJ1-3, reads DVKVTQSSRYLVKRTGEKVFLECVQDMDHENMFWYRQDPGLGLRLIYFSYDVKMKEKGDIPEGYSVSREKKERFSLILESASTNQTSMYLCASRTTGGGGGNTIYFGEGSWLTVV.

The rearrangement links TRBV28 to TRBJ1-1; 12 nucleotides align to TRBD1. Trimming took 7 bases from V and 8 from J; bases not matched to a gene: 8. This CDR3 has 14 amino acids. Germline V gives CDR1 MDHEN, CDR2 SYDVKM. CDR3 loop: CASTQGDRGLEAFF. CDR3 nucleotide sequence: TGTGCCAGCACCCAAGGGGACAGGGGGCTAGAAGCTTTCTTT.

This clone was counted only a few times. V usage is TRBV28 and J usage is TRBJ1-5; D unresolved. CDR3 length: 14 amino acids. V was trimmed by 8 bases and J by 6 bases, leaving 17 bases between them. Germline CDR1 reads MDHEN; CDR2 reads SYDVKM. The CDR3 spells CASLREHGTQPQHF. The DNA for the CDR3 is TGTGCCAGCCTCCGGGAACACGGCACTCAGCCCCAGCATTTT.

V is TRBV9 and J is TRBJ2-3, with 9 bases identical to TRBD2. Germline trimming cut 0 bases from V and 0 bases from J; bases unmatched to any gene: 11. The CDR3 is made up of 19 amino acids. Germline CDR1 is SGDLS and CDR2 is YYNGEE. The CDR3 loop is CASSVEPWGLAGSTDTQYF. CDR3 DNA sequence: TGTGCCAGCAGCGTAGAACCCTGGGGGCTAGCGGGAAGCACAGATACGCAGTATTTT.

The CDR3 DNA follows: TGTGCCAGTAGCCTTACAGGGGGGGCTTCACCCCTCCACTTT. Translating gives CASSLTGGASPLHF. The rearrangement links TRBV19 to TRBJ1-6, with 8 bases aligning to TRBD1. Germline-derived CDR1 and CDR2 are LNHDA and SQIVND (reference sequence). The CDR3 is 14 amino acids. Trimming took 6 bases from V and 9 from J; bases not matched to a gene: 7. Drawing the rest from reference TRBV19 and TRBJ1-6, the complete variable domain is DGGITQSPKYLFRKEGQNVTLSCEQNLNHDAMYWYRQDPGQGLRLIYYSQIVNDFQKGDIAEGYSVSREKKESFPLTVTSAQKNPTAFYLCASSLTGGASPLHFGNGTRLTVT.

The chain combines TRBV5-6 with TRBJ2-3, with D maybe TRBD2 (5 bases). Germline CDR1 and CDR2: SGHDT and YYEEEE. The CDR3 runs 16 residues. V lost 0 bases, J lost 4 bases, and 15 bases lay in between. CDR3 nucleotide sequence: TGTGCCAGCAGCTTGGGAGCGAGCGGCAGCGCAGATACGCAGTATTTT. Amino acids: CASSLGASGSADTQYF.

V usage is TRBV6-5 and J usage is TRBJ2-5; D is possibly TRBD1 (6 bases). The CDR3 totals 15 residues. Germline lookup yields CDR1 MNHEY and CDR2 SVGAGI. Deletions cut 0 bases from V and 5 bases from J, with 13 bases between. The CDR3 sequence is CASSYSGRGMETQYF. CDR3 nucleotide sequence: TGTGCCAGCAGTTACTCGGGTAGGGGGATGGAGACCCAGTACTTC.

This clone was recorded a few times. The CDR3 here is CSVALRGIPYGYTF. In DNA form, the CDR3 reads TGCAGCGTTGCCCTCAGGGGAATCCCCTATGGCTACACCTTC. V usage is TRBV29-1 and J usage is TRBJ1-2, with D tentatively TRBD1 (6 bases). The CDR3 covers 14 residues. Trimming took 4 bases from V and 4 from J, leaving 16 bases between them. Germline assignment: CDR1 SQVTM and CDR2 ANQGSEA. The whole variable domain, remainder taken from reference TRBV29-1 and TRBJ1-2, is SAVISQKPSRDICQRGTSLTIQCQVDSQVTMMFWYRQQPGQSLTLIATANQGSEATYESGFVIDKFPISRPNLTFSTLTVSNMSPEDSSIYLCSVALRGIPYGYTFGSGTRLTVV.

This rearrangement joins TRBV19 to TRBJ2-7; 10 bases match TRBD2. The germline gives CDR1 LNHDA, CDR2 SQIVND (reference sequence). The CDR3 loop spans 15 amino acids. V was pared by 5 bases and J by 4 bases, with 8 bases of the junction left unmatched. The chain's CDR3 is CASSPLAGVSYEQYF. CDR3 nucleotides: TGTGCCAGTAGTCCTCTAGCGGGAGTGTCGTACGAGCAGTACTTC.

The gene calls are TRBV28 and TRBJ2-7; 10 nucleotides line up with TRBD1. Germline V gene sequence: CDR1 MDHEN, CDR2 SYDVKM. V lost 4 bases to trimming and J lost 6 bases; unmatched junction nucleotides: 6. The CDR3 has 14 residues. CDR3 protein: CASSYGTGVSEQYF. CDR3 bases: TGTGCCAGCAGTTACGGGACAGGGGTCTCCGAGCAGTACTTC.

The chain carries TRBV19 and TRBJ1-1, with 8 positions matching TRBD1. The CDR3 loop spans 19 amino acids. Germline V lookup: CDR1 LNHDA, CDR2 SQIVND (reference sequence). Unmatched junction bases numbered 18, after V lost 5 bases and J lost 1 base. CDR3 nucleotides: TGTGCCAGTAGTCCTGGACAGGGTCGGATTTTAGAAGGGAACACTGAAGCTTTCTTT. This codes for CASSPGQGRILEGNTEAFF.

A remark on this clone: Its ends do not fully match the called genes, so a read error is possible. CDR3 region: CASTILPPGLQETQYF. Written as DNA, the CDR3 is TGTGCTAGCACCATCCTGCCCCCGGGACTCCAAGAGACCCAGTACTTC. This chain joins TRBV7-7 and TRBJ2-5, with D tentatively TRBD2 (6 bases). The CDR3 runs 16 residues. The germline V gene has CDR1 SSHAT and CDR2 FNYEAQ (reference sequence).